The clone carrying this T cell receptor beta chain has only a few counts. It was with a sample-barcoded 5' primer and a J-beta primer mix that a second PCR of about 7 to 12 cycles was run. TCRdb redid the calling of the 5' RACE reads with MiXCR, one entry per CDR3 protein. This sample has about 1.1 million distinct CDR3 sequences, with around two fifths found just once. CDR1 LGHNT and CDR2 FRNRAP come from the germline V gene. Trimming took 1 base from V and 5 from J; bases not matched to a gene: 7. This CDR3 is 17 amino acids long. The data derive from a study of blood T cells in healthy people across ages.

This clonotype originated in a man aged 18 to 35 in good health. Sequencing was done on a sample of blood. V usage is TRBV12-5 and J usage is TRBJ2-1, with TRBD2 matching 11 bases. The CDR3 spells CASGLARLAGIDNEQFF. CDR3 in DNA: TGTGCTAGTGGTTTGGCCCGACTAGCGGGGATCGACAATGAGCAGTTCTTC. Drawing the rest from reference TRBV12-5 and TRBJ2-1, the complete variable domain is DARVTQTPRHKVTEMGQEVTMRCQPILGHNTVFWYRQTMMQGLELLAYFRNRAPLDDSGMPKDRFSAEMPDATLATLKIQPSEPRDSAVYFCASGLARLAGIDNEQFFGPGTRLTVL.